This T cell receptor (beta chain) was documented in a study of T cell changes during pregnancy in multiple sclerosis. The CDR3 has 18 amino acids. The data were produced by immunoSEQ multiplex PCR, yet TCRdb's version contains in-frame clones alone and is incomplete. The sample lists roughly 30,000 clones, 85% to 90% occurring once. The V call is TRBV21-1, the J call TRBJ2-3; the DNA was not compared with TRBD2, the D call given in the table. TRBV21-1 is classified as a pseudogene. The starting material was CD8+ T cells from peripheral blood mononuclear cells, obtained after pregnancy. This receptor was identified in a female donor with multiple sclerosis, enrolled in a pregnancy study. The CDR3 sequence is CASSKGGSSRGGADTQYF. CDR3 DNA sequence: TGTGCCAGCAGCAAAGGAGGCAGTTCAAGAGGGGGGGCAGATACGCAGTATTTT.